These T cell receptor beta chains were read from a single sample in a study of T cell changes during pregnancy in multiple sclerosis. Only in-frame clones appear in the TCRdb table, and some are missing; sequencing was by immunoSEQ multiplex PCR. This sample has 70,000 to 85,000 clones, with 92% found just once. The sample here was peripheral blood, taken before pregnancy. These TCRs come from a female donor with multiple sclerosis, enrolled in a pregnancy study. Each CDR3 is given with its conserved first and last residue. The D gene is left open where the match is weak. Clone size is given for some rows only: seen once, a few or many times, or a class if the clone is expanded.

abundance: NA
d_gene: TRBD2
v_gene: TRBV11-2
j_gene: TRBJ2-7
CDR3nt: TGTGCCAGCAGCCCGGGACTAGGGCCCTACGAGCAGTACTTC
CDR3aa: CASSPGLGPYEQYF

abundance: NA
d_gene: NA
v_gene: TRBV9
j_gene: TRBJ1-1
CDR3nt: TGTGCCAGCAGCCCCACTAGGGAAGCTTTCTTT
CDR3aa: CASSPTREAFF

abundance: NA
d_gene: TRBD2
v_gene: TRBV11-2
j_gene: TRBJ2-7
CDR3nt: TGTGCCAGCAGCCCCGGACTAGCGTTTGGCTACGAGCAGTACTTC
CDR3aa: CASSPGLAFGYEQYF

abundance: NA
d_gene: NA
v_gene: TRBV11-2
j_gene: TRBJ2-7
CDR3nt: TGTGCCAGCAGCGCAGATTGGACAGAATCCTACGAGCAGTACTTC
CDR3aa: CASSADWTESYEQYF

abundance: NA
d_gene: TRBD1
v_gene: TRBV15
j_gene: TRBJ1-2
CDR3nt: TGTGCCACCAGCAGAGGACATGGGGCGACAGGGGGGATGAGGTTAGCAGACTATGGCTACACCTTC
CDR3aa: CATSRGHGATGGMRLADYGYTF

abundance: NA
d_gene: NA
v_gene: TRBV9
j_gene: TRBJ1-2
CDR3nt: TGTGCCAGCAGCACGCGGGGGGAAACGGGTGGCTACACCTTC
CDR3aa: CASSTRGETGGYTF

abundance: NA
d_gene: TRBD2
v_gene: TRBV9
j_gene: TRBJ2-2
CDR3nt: TGTGCCAGCAGCGTTTATCTAGCGGGGGGTGGCAACACCGGGGAGCTGTTTTTT
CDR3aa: CASSVYLAGGGNTGELFF

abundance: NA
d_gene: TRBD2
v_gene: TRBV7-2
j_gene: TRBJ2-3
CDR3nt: TGTGCCAGCAGCCGAAGGCCCGGACTAGCGGGGGGAAGCACAGATACGCAGTATTTT
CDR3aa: CASSRRPGLAGGSTDTQYF

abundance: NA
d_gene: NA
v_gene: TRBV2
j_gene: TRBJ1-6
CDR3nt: TGTGCCACCCTGGACAGCTCCTATAATTCACCCCTCCACTTT
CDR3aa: CATLDSSYNSPLHF

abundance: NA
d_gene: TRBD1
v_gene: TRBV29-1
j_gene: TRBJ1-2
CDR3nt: TGCAGCGTTGAAGATTGGACGGGGACAGGGCGAATTAACTATGGCTACACCTTC
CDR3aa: CSVEDWTGTGRINYGYTF

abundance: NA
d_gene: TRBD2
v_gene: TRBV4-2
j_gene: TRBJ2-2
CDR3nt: TGTGCCAGCAGCCAAGGGCCTAGCGGGGGCCCCACCGGGACCGGGGAGCTGTTTTTT
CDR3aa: CASSQGPSGGPTGTGELFF

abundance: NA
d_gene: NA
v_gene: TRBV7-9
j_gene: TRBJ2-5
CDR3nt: TGTGCCAGCAGTCGCGTCCGGGGGGCCCCAGAGACCCAGTACTTC
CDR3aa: CASSRVRGAPETQYF

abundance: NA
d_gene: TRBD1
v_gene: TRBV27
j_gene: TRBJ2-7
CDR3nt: TGTGCCAGCAGTCAAGGACAGGGGGCTTACGAGCAGTACTTC
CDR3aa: CASSQGQGAYEQYF

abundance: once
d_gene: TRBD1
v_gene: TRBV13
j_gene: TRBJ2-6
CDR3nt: TGTGCCAGCAGCCCGCCCGAGGGGGCAAGGGTCTCTGGGGCCAACGTCCTGACTTTC
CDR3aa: CASSPPEGARVSGANVLTF

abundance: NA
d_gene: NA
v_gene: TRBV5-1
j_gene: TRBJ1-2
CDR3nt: TGCGCCAGCAGCCCCACCCGGGGGGCGCTCGGCTACACCTTC
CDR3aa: CASSPTRGALGYTF

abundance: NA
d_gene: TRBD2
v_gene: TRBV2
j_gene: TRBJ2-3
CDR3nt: TGTGCCAGCAGTCTAGCGGGGGGCGCAGATACGCAGTATTTT
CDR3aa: CASSLAGGADTQYF

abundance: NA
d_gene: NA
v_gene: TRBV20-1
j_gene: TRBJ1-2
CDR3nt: TGCAGTGCTCCCATCTACACCTTC
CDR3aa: CSAPIYTF

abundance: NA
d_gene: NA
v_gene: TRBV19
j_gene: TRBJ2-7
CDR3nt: TGTGCCCCACAGGCCGAGCAGTACTTC
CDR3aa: CAPQAEQYF

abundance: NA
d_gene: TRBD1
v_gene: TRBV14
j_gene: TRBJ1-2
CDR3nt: TGTGCCAGCAGCCTGGACAGGGGTGACTATGGCTACACCTTC
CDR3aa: CASSLDRGDYGYTF

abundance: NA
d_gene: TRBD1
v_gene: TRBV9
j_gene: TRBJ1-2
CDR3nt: TGTGCCAGCAGCGTAGTGGACAGGGACCCCTATGGCTACACCTTC
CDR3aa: CASSVVDRDPYGYTF

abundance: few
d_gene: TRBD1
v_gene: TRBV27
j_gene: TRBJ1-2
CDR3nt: TGTGCCAGTTTCGGACAGGGTGGGGCACTAGACTATGGCTACACCTTC
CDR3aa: CASFGQGGALDYGYTF

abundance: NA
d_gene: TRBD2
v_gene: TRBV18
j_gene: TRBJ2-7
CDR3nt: TGTGCCAGCTCACCCGGGGGGGCCCCGAACGAGCAGTACTTC
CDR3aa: CASSPGGAPNEQYF

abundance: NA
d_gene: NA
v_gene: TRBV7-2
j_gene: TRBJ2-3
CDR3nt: TGTGCCAGCAGCTTTGGACTGGCCGTGGATACGCAGTATTTT
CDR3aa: CASSFGLAVDTQYF

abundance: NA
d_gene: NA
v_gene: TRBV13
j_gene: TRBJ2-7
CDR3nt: TGTGCCAGCATTTCGAGGGGGGGCTCGGGACCCTCCTACGAGCAGTACTTC
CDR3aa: CASISRGGSGPSYEQYF

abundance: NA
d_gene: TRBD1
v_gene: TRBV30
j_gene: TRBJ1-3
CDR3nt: TGTGCCTGGGGACAGGCCAGCTCTGGAAACACCATATATTTT
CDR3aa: CAWGQASSGNTIYF

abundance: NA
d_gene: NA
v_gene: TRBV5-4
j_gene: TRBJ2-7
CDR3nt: TGTGCCAGCAGCTCTTCCGGGGTCGCCTACGAGCAGTACTTC
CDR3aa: CASSSSGVAYEQYF

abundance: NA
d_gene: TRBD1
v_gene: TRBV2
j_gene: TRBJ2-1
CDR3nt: TGTGCCACGACGCCGGACAGGACCTACAATGAGCAGTTCTTC
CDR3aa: CATTPDRTYNEQFF

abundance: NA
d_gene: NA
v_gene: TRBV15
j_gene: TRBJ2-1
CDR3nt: TGTGCCACACGGGCCGGGGAAAAACACTATGAGCAGTTCTTC
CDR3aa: CATRAGEKHYEQFF

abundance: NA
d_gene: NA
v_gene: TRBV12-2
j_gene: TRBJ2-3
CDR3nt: TGTGCAAGCCTTGGGCTAGCGGATATGAGCGCAGATACGCAGTATTTT
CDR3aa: CASLGLADMSADTQYF

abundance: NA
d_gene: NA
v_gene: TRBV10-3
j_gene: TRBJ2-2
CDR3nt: TGTGCCATCAGTGATTCGGACACTACCGGGGAGCTGTTTTTT
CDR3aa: CAISDSDTTGELFF

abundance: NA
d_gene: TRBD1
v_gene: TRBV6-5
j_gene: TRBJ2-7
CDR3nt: TGTGCCAGCAGAGAGTTGCCCGGGACAGTCTACGAGCAGTACTTC
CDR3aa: CASRELPGTVYEQYF

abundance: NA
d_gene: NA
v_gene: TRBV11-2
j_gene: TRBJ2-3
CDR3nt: TGTGCCAGCAGCCCCCATCCAAGAGGGGACACCACAGATACGCAGTATTTT
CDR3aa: CASSPHPRGDTTDTQYF

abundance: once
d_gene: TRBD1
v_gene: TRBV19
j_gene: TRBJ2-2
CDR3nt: TGTGCCAGTACCACAACAGGGGGATCGAACACCGGGGAGCTGTTTTTT
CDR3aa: CASTTTGGSNTGELFF

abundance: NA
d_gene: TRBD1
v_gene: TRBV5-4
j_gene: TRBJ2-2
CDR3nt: TGTGCCAGCAGCCCTTCACAGGGGGCGAACACCGGGGAGCTGTTTTTT
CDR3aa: CASSPSQGANTGELFF

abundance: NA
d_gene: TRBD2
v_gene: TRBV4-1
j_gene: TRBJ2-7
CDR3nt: TGCGCCAGCAGCCATCCCCCCCAGCGGGGGTTGTACGAGCAGTACTTC
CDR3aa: CASSHPPQRGLYEQYF

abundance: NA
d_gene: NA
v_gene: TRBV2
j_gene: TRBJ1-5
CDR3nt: TGTGCCAGCAGCGAGGCAGGGGGCAATCAGCCCCAGCATTTT
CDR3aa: CASSEAGGNQPQHF

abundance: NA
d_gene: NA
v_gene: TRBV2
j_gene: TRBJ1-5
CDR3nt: TGTGCCAGCAGTGATTCTTATAGCAATCAGCCCCAGCATTTT
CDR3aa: CASSDSYSNQPQHF

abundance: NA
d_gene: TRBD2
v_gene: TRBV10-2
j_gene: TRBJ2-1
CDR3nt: TGCGCCAGCAGTGAAACTAGCGGAGCCTACAATGAGCAGTTCTTC
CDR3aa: CASSETSGAYNEQFF

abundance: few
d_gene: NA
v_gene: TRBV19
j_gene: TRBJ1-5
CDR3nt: TGTGCCAGTAGAATGCGCAGGGCGAGCAATCAGCCCCAGCATTTT
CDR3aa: CASRMRRASNQPQHF

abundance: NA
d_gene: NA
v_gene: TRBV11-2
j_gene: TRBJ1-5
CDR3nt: TGTGCCAGCAGCTCGGGGACTGTGGGCAATCAGCCCCAGCATTTT
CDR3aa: CASSSGTVGNQPQHF

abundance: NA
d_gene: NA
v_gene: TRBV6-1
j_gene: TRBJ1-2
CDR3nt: TGTGCCAGCAGTGAATCAGGGTTCAGTGGCTACACCTTC
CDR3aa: CASSESGFSGYTF

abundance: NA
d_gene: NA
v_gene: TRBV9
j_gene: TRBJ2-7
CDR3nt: TGTGCCAGCAGCGTTTCTGTTCCCTCCTACGAGCAGTACTTC
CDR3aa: CASSVSVPSYEQYF

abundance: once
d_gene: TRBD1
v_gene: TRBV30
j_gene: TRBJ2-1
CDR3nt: TGTGCCTGGAGCCCGGGACAGGGGTCTTATGGTTTGGATGAGCAGTTCTTC
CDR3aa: CAWSPGQGSYGLDEQFF

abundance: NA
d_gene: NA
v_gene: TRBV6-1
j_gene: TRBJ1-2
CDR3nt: TGTGCCAGCAGTGAAATGGGCTGGGGAGGCAACTATGGCTACACCTTC
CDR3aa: CASSEMGWGGNYGYTF

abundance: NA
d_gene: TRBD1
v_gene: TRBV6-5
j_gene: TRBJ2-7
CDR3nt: TGTGCCAGCACCTTCTACGGGGGACAGGGGACCGAGCAGTACTTC
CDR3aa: CASTFYGGQGTEQYF

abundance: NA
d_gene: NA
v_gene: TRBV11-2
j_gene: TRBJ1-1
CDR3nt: TGTGCCAGCAGCTTAGCGGGATTGAACACTGAAGCTTTCTTT
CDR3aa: CASSLAGLNTEAFF

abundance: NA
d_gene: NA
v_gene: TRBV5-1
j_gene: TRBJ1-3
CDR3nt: TGCGCCAGCAGCTTGGAGGTCGGGAGCGGAAACACCATATATTTT
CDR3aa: CASSLEVGSGNTIYF

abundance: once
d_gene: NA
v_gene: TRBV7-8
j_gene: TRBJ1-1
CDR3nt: TGTGCCAGCAGCACACGTACCCGGGACACTGAAGCTTTCTTT
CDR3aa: CASSTRTRDTEAFF

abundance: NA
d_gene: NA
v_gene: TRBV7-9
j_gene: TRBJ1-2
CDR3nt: TGTGCCAGCAGCCGCGGACTCGCGGGCCGAAACTATGGCTACACCTTC
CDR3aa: CASSRGLAGRNYGYTF

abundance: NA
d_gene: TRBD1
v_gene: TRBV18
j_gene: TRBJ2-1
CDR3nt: TGTGCCAGCCGCGGGACAGGGCCCAATGAGCAGTTCTTC
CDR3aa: CASRGTGPNEQFF